This is a list of T cell receptor beta chains from one sample in a study of long-term antiretroviral therapy in people with HIV. Produced via immunoSEQ multiplex PCR; TCRdb's table is partial and in-frame only. The sample includes about 20,000 clones, nearly 95% of them seen just once. The sequencing used unsorted PBMCs, collected 4.4 years after starting antiretroviral therapy. The receptor source for this set is a woman aged 45-65 years with HIV. The CDR3 runs from the conserved cysteine through the conserved F or W. A D gene is named only where the DNA matches it firmly. Clone sizes are given selectively: once, few, many, or a class where the clone is expanded.

TRBJ2-1 | - | TRBV19 | - | CASSMEGGTYNEQFF | TGTGCCAGTAGTATGGAGGGGGGTACCTACAATGAGCAGTTCTTC
TRBJ1-3 | - | TRBV7-9 | - | CASSFGENTIYF | TGTGCCAGCAGCTTCGGGGAAAACACCATATATTTT
TRBJ1-6 | - | TRBV12-5 | - | CASGYGARALHF | TGTGCTAGTGGTTACGGGGCCCGGGCCCTCCACTTT
TRBJ1-6 | - | TRBV6-5 | once | CASSWTVDNSPLHF | TGTGCCAGCAGTTGGACAGTAGATAATTCACCCCTCCACTTT
TRBJ2-3 | TRBD2 | TRBV7-3 | - | CASSSGTSGGIDTQYF | TGTGCCAGCAGCTCCGGGACTAGCGGGGGTATAGATACGCAGTATTTT
TRBJ2-7 | TRBD1 | TRBV5-1 | - | CASSLDPPAGTGKDEQYF | TGCGCCAGCAGCTTGGATCCACCTGCCGGGACAGGGAAGGACGAGCAGTACTTC
TRBJ1-1 | TRBD1 | TRBV2 | - | CASNDRDRGSTEAFF | TGTGCCAGCAACGATCGGGACAGGGGTAGCACTGAAGCTTTCTTT
TRBJ2-6 | TRBD1 | TRBV7-2 | few | CASSADRALGGANVLTF | TGTGCCAGCAGCGCAGACAGGGCGTTGGGTGGGGCCAACGTCCTGACTTTC
TRBJ2-6 | - | TRBV7-9 | - | CASSLSSLRANVLTF | TGTGCCAGCAGCTTATCAAGCCTCCGGGCCAACGTCCTGACTTTC
TRBJ2-7 | - | TRBV9 | - | CASSVVNRAEQYF | TGTGCCAGCAGCGTAGTTAACAGGGCCGAGCAGTACTTC
TRBJ2-4 | - | TRBV19 | once | CASSIGGGAKNIQYF | TGTGCCAGTAGTATTGGAGGGGGGGCGAAAAACATTCAGTACTTC
TRBJ2-1 | - | TRBV7-2 | - | CASSLEGATRGFF | TGTGCCAGCAGCTTAGAAGGGGCCACCCGGGGGTTCTTC
TRBJ1-1 | - | TRBV4-2 | - | CASSDGGITEAFF | TGTGCCAGCAGCGATGGGGGAATAACTGAAGCTTTCTTT
TRBJ2-1 | - | TRBV4-2 | once | CASSQDTRRGGEQFF | TGTGCCAGCAGCCAAGATACTCGCCGCGGCGGGGAGCAGTTCTTC
TRBJ1-6 | - | TRBV9 | - | CASNRGQSPSPLHF | TGTGCCAGCAACAGAGGACAGTCACCTTCACCCCTCCACTTT
TRBJ1-1 | - | TRBV5-4 | - | CASSERGGDTEAFF | TGTGCCAGCAGTGAGAGGGGGGGGGACACTGAAGCTTTCTTT
TRBJ1-4 | TRBD1 | TRBV27 | - | CASRGTEQGMSEKLFF | TGTGCCAGCAGGGGAACCGAACAGGGGATGAGTGAAAAACTGTTTTTT
TRBJ2-7 | TRBD2 | TRBV7-2 | - | CASSSPGLAVYEQYF | TGTGCCAGCAGCTCCCCGGGACTAGCGGTGTACGAGCAGTACTTC
TRBJ2-1 | TRBD2 | TRBV5-1 | - | CASSFPMSGGSYNEQFF | TGCGCCAGCAGCTTTCCAATGAGCGGGGGTTCCTACAATGAGCAGTTCTTC
TRBJ2-3 | - | TRBV6-5 | once | CASGPGYLSTDTQYF | TGTGCCAGCGGTCCAGGGTACCTTAGCACAGATACGCAGTATTTT
TRBJ2-3 | - | TRBV27 | - | CASSPRVQSDTQYF | TGTGCCAGCAGTCCCAGAGTGCAGTCAGATACGCAGTATTTT
TRBJ1-4 | - | TRBV6-5 | - | CASSYGDSGEKLFF | TGTGCCAGCAGTTACGGAGACAGTGGGGAAAAACTGTTTTTT
TRBJ2-7 | TRBD1 | TRBV6-5 | - | CASSRAGGQGGEQYF | TGTGCCAGCAGTCGCGCCGGAGGACAGGGAGGCGAGCAGTACTTC
TRBJ2-4 | TRBD1 | TRBV19 | - | CASSTRQGAIYF | TGTGCCAGTAGTACCAGACAGGGGGCGATTTACTTC
TRBJ1-4 | - | TRBV19 | - | CASTVRDGEKLFF | TGTGCCAGTACAGTCCGGGATGGAGAAAAACTGTTTTTT
TRBJ1-2 | - | TRBV25-1 | - | CASSEYEGGRGYTF | TGTGCCAGCAGTGAATATGAAGGGGGTCGGGGCTACACCTTC
TRBJ2-1 | - | TRBV11-2 | - | CASSLMYGGLNEQFF | TGTGCCAGCAGCTTAATGTACGGGGGGCTGAATGAGCAGTTCTTC
TRBJ1-2 | TRBD1 | TRBV12-5 | - | CASGRDRGLGYTF | TGTGCTAGTGGACGGGACAGGGGGCTTGGCTACACCTTC
TRBJ2-1 | - | TRBV5-1 | - | CASSLEAVYNEQFF | TGCGCCAGCAGCTTGGAGGCAGTTTACAATGAGCAGTTCTTC
TRBJ2-3 | - | TRBV5-1 | - | CASSLASGSTDTQYF | TGCGCCAGCAGCTTGGCCTCGGGGTCAACAGATACGCAGTATTTT
TRBJ1-6 | - | TRBV5-1 | - | CASSLDIQGTNSPLHF | TGCGCCAGCAGCCTCGACATCCAGGGGACCAATTCACCCCTCCACTTT
TRBJ2-7 | TRBD1 | TRBV7-8 | - | CASSRQGYEQYF | TGTGCCAGCTCCAGACAGGGCTACGAGCAGTACTTC
TRBJ1-1 | - | TRBV19 | - | CASSIRVNTEAFF | TGTGCCAGTAGTATAAGGGTGAACACTGAAGCTTTCTTT
TRBJ1-5 | TRBD1 | TRBV7-2 | - | CASSLRQGGQPQHF | TGTGCCAGCAGCCTTAGACAGGGAGGTCAGCCCCAGCATTTT
TRBJ1-1 | TRBD1 | TRBV5-6 | - | CASSSRTGMGTEAFF | TGTGCCAGCAGCTCCAGGACAGGGATGGGCACTGAAGCTTTCTTT
TRBJ1-6 | - | TRBV6-5 | - | CASRETYPNSPLHF | TGTGCCAGCAGAGAGACATACCCGAATTCACCCCTCCACTTT
TRBJ2-1 | TRBD1 | TRBV11-2 | - | CASSLQGFHNEQFF | TGTGCCAGCAGCCTACAGGGGTTCCACAATGAGCAGTTCTTC
TRBJ1-2 | TRBD1 | TRBV7-8 | - | CASSLALGQGGGYTF | TGTGCCAGCAGCTTAGCGCTCGGACAGGGAGGAGGCTACACCTTC
TRBJ2-5 | - | TRBV19 | - | CASSIKGPRETQYF | TGTGCCAGTAGTATTAAGGGACCCCGAGAGACCCAGTACTTC
TRBJ2-5 | - | TRBV5-4 | - | CASSRRLGETQYF | TGTGCCAGCAGTCGCCGACTTGGGGAGACCCAGTACTTC
TRBJ1-1 | - | TRBV30 | - | CAWMADRNTEAFF | TGTGCCTGGATGGCGGACAGGAACACTGAAGCTTTCTTT
TRBJ2-6 | TRBD1 | TRBV5-1 | - | CASSLGQGASSGANVLTF | TGCGCCAGCAGCTTGGGGCAGGGGGCATCCTCTGGGGCCAACGTCCTGACTTTC
TRBJ2-7 | - | TRBV28 | - | CASSLGGPEQYF | TGTGCCAGCAGTTTAGGAGGGCCCGAGCAGTACTTC
TRBJ2-5 | - | TRBV7-6 | - | CASSQISGEPVSQYF | TGTGCCAGCAGCCAGATTTCAGGGGAACCGGTATCCCAGTACTTC
TRBJ1-1 | TRBD1 | TRBV27 | once | CASSLMGTGGSGAFF | TGTGCCAGCAGTTTAATGGGGACAGGGGGCTCGGGGGCTTTCTTT
TRBJ2-6 | - | TRBV6-4 | once | CASSDSGGSPGANVLTF | TGTGCCAGCAGTGACTCAGGAGGGTCCCCTGGGGCCAACGTCCTGACTTTC
TRBJ1-2 | - | TRBV2 | - | CASSETTSGGYTF | TGTGCCAGCAGTGAGACTACCTCGGGAGGCTACACCTTC
TRBJ2-7 | TRBD1 | TRBV4-2 | - | CASSARDRGYEQYF | TGTGCCAGCAGCGCCCGGGACAGGGGGTACGAGCAGTACTTC
TRBJ1-2 | TRBD1 | TRBV27 | - | CASSIFGQGSPYTF | TGTGCCAGCAGTATCTTCGGACAGGGGTCTCCTTACACCTTC
TRBJ2-3 | - | TRBV7-3 | - | CASRFPGGDTQYF | TGTGCCAGCAGGTTCCCGGGCGGAGATACGCAGTATTTT
TRBJ2-3 | - | TRBV6-6 | - | CAGGGSTDTQYF | TGTGCCGGAGGGGGGAGCACAGATACGCAGTATTTT
TRBJ2-3 | - | TRBV7-9 | - | CASSLGSYTDTQYF | TGTGCCAGCAGCTTGGGTTCTTACACAGATACGCAGTATTTT
TRBJ2-6 | TRBD1 | TRBV5-1 | - | CASSWWTGQFSGANVLTF | TGCGCCAGCAGCTGGTGGACAGGGCAATTCTCTGGGGCCAACGTCCTGACTTTC
TRBJ2-3 | - | TRBV11-3 | once | CASSEMGPTDTQYF | TGTGCCAGCAGCGAAATGGGACCCACAGATACGCAGTATTTT
TRBJ2-7 | - | TRBV15 | - | CATSRDLAGLEQYF | TGTGCCACCAGCAGAGATCTGGCAGGGCTCGAGCAGTACTTC
TRBJ1-2 | - | TRBV5-4 | few | CASSLGVDGYTF | TGTGCCAGCAGCTTGGGAGTAGATGGCTACACCTTC
TRBJ2-6 | - | TRBV19 | once | CASTPLRGSGANVLTF | TGTGCCAGTACCCCCCTTCGAGGATCTGGGGCCAACGTCCTGACTTTC
TRBJ1-1 | - | TRBV7-3 | - | CASSLNRMNTEAFF | TGTGCCAGCAGCTTAAACAGGATGAACACTGAAGCTTTCTTT
TRBJ2-2 | - | TRBV7-3 | - | CASSLTGGTGELFF | TGTGCCAGCAGCTTAACCGGGGGCACCGGGGAGCTGTTTTTT